Sequencing of this T cell receptor (beta chain) was carried out in a study of cytomegalovirus exposure and HLA in healthy donors. The PCR ran on 60 Vbeta and 13 Jbeta primers. The method was immunoSEQ multiplex PCR; TCRdb's version includes in-frame clones alone and lacks a portion of them. The sample gives 150,000 or so clones, 70% to 75% of which show up once; roughly 7.5% is in the top ten. In germline, CDR1 is SEHNR, CDR2 FQNEAQ (reference sequence). The CDR3 loop spans 12 amino acids. Trimming took 1 base from V and 6 from J, leaving 6 bases between them. The V call is TRBV7-9, the J call TRBJ1-2; D uncertain. The TCR originated in a male donor in good health and CMV-seronegative. The material sequenced was PBMCs. CDR3 protein: CASSLGSDGYTF. The CDR3 DNA reads as TGTGCCAGCAGCTTAGGCAGTGATGGCTACACCTTC.